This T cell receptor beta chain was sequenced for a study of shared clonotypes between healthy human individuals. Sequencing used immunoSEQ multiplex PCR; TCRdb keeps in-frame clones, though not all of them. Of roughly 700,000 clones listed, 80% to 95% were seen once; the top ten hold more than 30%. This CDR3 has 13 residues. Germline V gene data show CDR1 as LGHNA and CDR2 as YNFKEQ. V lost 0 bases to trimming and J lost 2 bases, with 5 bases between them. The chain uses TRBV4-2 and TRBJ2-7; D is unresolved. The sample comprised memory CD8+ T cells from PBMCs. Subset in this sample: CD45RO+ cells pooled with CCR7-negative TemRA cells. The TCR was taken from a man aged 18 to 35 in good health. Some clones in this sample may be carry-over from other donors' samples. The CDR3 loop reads CASSQEVPYEQYF. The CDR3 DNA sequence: TGTGCCAGCAGCCAAGAAGTTCCCTACGAGCAGTACTTC.